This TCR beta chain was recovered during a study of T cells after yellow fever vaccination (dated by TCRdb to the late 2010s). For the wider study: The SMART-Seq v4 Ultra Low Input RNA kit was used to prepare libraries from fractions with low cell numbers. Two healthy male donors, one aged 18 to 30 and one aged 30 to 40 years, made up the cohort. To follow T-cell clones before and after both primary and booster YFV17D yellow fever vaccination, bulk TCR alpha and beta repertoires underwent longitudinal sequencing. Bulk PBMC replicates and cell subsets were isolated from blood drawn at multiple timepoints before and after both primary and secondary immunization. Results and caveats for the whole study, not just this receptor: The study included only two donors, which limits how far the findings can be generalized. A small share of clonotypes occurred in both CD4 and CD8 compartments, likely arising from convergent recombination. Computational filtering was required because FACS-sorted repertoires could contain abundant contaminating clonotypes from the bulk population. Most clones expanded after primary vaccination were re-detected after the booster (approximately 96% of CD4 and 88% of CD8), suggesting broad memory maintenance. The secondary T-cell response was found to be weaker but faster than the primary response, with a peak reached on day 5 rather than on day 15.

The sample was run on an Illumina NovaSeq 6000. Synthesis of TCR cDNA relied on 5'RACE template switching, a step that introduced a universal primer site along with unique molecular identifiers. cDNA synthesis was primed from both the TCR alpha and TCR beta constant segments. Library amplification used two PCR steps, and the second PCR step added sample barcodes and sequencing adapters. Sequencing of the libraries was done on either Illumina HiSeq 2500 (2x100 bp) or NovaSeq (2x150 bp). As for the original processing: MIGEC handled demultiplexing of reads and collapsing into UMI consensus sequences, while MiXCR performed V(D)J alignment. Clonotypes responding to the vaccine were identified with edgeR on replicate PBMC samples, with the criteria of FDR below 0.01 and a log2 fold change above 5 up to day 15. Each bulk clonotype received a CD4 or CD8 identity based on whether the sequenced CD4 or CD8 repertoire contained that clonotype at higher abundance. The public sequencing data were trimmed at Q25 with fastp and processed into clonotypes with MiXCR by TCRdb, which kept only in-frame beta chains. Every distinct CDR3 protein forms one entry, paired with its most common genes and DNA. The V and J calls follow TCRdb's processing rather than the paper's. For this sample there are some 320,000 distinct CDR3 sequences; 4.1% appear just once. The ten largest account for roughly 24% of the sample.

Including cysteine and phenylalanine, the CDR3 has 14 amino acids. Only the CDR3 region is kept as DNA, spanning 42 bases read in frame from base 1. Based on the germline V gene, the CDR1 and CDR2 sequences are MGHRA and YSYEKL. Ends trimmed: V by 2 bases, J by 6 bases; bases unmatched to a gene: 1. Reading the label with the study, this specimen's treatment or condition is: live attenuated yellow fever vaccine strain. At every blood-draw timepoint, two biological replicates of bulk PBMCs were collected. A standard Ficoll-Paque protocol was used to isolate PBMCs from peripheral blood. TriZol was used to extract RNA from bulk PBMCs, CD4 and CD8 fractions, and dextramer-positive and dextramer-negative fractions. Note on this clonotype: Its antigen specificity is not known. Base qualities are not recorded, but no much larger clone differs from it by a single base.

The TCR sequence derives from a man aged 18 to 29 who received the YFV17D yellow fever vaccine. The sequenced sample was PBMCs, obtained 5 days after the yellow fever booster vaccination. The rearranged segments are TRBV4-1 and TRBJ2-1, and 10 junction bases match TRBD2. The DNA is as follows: TGCGCCAGCAGCCAACTAGCGGGGGTCAATGAGCAGTTCTTC. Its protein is CASSQLAGVNEQFF.